Presented here are 8 T cell receptor beta chains from one specimen sequenced in a study of monozygotic twins with inflammatory bowel disease. TCRdb reprocessed the 5' RACE reads and stores each CDR3 protein as one record, lacking DNA. Recorded here are around 400,000 distinct CDR3 sequences; the top ten clones represent more than 2%. Specimen: blood. The receptors were sampled from a human donor with ulcerative colitis or Crohn's disease, or a healthy co-twin of an affected twin (not recorded which).

The V and J genes are TRBV7-2 and TRBJ2-3; TCRdb's D call, TRBD2, is unchecked because there is no DNA. Germline-derived CDR1 and CDR2 are SGHTA and FQGNSA. The CDR3 has 14 residues. CDR3: CASSHGTSEIPQYF.

The rearrangement joins TRBV5-1 to TRBJ2-2. The germline gives CDR1 SGHRS, CDR2 YFSETQ. The CDR3 is 17 residues long. CDR3 residues: CASSLIVSVYGTGELFF. Combining the CDR3 with reference TRBV5-1 and TRBJ2-2 gives the whole variable domain KAGVTQTPRYLIKTRGQQVTLSCSPISGHRSVSWYQQTPGQGLQFLFEYFSETQRNKGNFPGRFSGRQFSNSRSEMNVSTLELGDSALYLCASSLIVSVYGTGELFFGEGSRLTVL.

CDR3 loop: CASRAQSSYNERFF. The chain joins TRBV5-1 to TRBJ2-1. The length of the CDR3 is 14 residues. Germline values: CDR1 SGHRS, CDR2 YFSETQ.

The chain uses TRBV10-3 and TRBJ1-1. This CDR3 contains 12 residues. Germline-derived CDR1 and CDR2 are ENHRY and SYGVKD. CDR3 protein: CAIMKEDTEAFF.

V and J are TRBV7-2 and TRBJ1-1; TCRdb's assignment of TRBD1 cannot be checked, as there is no DNA. Germline CDR1 and CDR2: SGHTA and FQGNSA. The CDR3 spans 14 residues. The CDR3 region is CASSRTGAPKEAFF.

CDR3 amino acids: CASSARGPGPWDTQYF. This chain uses TRBV7-3 with TRBJ2-3; TCRdb's D call of TRBD2 is untestable without DNA. This CDR3 has 16 amino acids. Germline loops: CDR1 SGHTA, CDR2 FQGTGA.

The V gene is TRBV4-2, the J gene TRBJ2-1; TCRdb names TRBD2, which stays unverified in the absence of DNA. Germline lookup yields CDR1 LGHNA and CDR2 YNFKEQ. CDR3 size: 15 residues. CDR3 sequence reads: CASSQRRGGQSEQFF.

V is TRBV12-3 or TRBV12-4 and J is TRBJ2-7; TCRdb outputs TRBD2, but without DNA this stays unchecked. The CDR3 runs 15 residues. The CDR3 here is CASSRWGESSYEQYF.